The 16 T cell receptor beta chains below were found in one sample sequenced in a study of blood T cell repertoires in COVID-19. Assay used: immunoSEQ multiplex PCR; TCRdb lists only in-frame clones, some missing. The top ten hold 3% to 3.5% of the sample, which has about 200,000 clones, around 84% seen once. The sample taken for sequencing was peripheral blood. The receptors were gathered from a man between 60 and 70 years old with acute or convalescent COVID-19.

The chain joins TRBV30 to TRBJ1-6, with TRBD1 as a possible D gene (6 bases). CDR1 is GTSNPN, CDR2 SVGIG, per germline (reference sequence). V was trimmed by 3 bases and J by 5 bases, leaving 23 bases between them. CDR3 length: 18 residues. The CDR3 coding sequence is TGTGCCTGGAGGGTTGTTCACTCACAGGGTAACAATAATTCACCCCTCCACTTT. This codes for CAWRVVHSQGNNNSPLHF.

The gene calls are TRBV6-1 and TRBJ2-5; perhaps TRBD1 as D (6 bases). The CDR3 covers 17 residues. Trimming removed 4 bases from V and 5 bases from J, with 23 bases in between. CDR1 and CDR2 (germline): MNHNS, SASEGT. CDR3 sequence: CASSGLMGALGRETQYF. DNA for the CDR3: TGTGCCAGCAGTGGACTGATGGGGGCCCTAGGAAGGGAGACCCAGTACTTC.

V gene TRBV7-2 combines with J gene TRBJ1-2; tentatively, D is TRBD1 (6 bases). Trimming shortened V by 7 bases and J by 0 bases, and 15 bases separated the two germline ends. The CDR3 length is 15 residues. Germline V gene lookup returns CDR1 SGHTA and CDR2 FQGNSA. CDR3 sequence reads: CASIRTGHSNYGYTF. DNA of the CDR3: TGTGCCAGCATCCGAACGGGACATTCTAACTATGGCTACACCTTC.

This chain uses TRBV2 with TRBJ1-5; TRBD1 matches at 7 bases. This CDR3 is 17 amino acids long. Looked up from germline, CDR1 is SNHLY and CDR2 is FYNNEI. The J segment lost 0 bases and the V segment lost 7 bases, leaving 12 bases of the junction unmatched. Here the CDR3 reads CASTAGQATFSNQPQHF. The CDR3 DNA follows: TGTGCCAGCACGGCCGGACAGGCGACGTTTAGCAATCAGCCCCAGCATTTT.

V and J are TRBV28 and TRBJ2-7; weak D call: TRBD1 (6 bases). Germline loops: CDR1 MDHEN, CDR2 SYDVKM. This CDR3 has 14 amino acids. Trimming took 8 bases from V and 5 from J, leaving 19 bases between them. Written as DNA, the CDR3 is TGTGCCAGCGCGAACCCAGGGGTAAGAGACGAGCAGTACTTC. Protein: CASANPGVRDEQYF.

This chain joins TRBV9 and TRBJ2-1, with a possible D match to TRBD2 (5 bases). Germline loops: CDR1 SGDLS, CDR2 YYNGEE. V was pared by 4 bases and J by 4 bases, with 15 bases between. The CDR3 totals 15 residues. DNA for the CDR3: TGTGCCAGCAGCCCCCCCGATGGCGGGTACAATGAGCAGTTCTTC. Residues: CASSPPDGGYNEQFF.

This chain uses TRBV19 with TRBJ2-7; no clear D. Germline CDR1 LNHDA, CDR2 SQIVND (reference sequence). The CDR3 is 14 amino acids. Deletions cut 6 bases from V and 2 bases from J, with 14 bases between. CDR3 region: CASSPPYLPYEQYF. The CDR3 DNA sequence: TGTGCCAGTAGCCCGCCGTACCTACCCTACGAGCAGTACTTC.

The rearrangement joins TRBV6-2 or TRBV6-3 to TRBJ1-1; 7 nucleotides agree with TRBD1. Unmatched junction bases numbered 6, after V lost 2 bases and J lost 3 bases. This CDR3 region has 15 residues. Germline CDR1 and CDR2: MNHEY and SVGEGT. The CDR3 nucleotides read TGTGCCAGCAGTTACGCGACAGGGATATACACTGAAGCTTTCTTT. Residues: CASSYATGIYTEAFF.

This clone has a single count. The chain has TRBV9 and TRBJ2-1, with TRBD2 matching 11 bases. After removal of 3 bases from V and 9 bases from J, the junction contained 8 bases not matched to a gene. The CDR3 sequence is 15 residues long. Germline V gene data show CDR1 as SGDLS and CDR2 as YYNGEE. As DNA, the CDR3 is TGTGCCAGCAGCGACCGGACTAGCGGGCGGGCTGAGCAGTTCTTC. This codes for CASSDRTSGRAEQFF.

V is TRBV18 and J is TRBJ1-2, with D possibly TRBD1 on 5 matching bases. Trimming removed 1 base at V and 3 bases at J, with 9 bases between. The CDR3 is 14 residues long. CDR1 and CDR2 (germline): KGHSH, LQKENI. CDR3 amino acids: CASSPRQGDYGYTF. The CDR3 DNA follows: TGTGCCAGCTCACCACGCCAGGGCGACTATGGCTACACCTTC.

The chain combines TRBV6-6 with TRBJ1-2; 9 nucleotides line up with TRBD1. This CDR3 spans 15 amino acids. Trimming took 5 bases from V and 7 from J; bases not matched to a gene: 11. CDR1 and CDR2 from the germline V gene are MNHNY and SVGAGI (reference sequence). CDR3 residues: CASSAQGARRGGYTF. CDR3 bases: TGTGCCAGCAGTGCACAGGGGGCGCGAAGGGGTGGCTACACCTTC.

V gene TRBV11-2 combines with J gene TRBJ2-2; no firm D call. The CDR3 runs 15 residues. The germline gives CDR1 SGHAT, CDR2 FQNNGV. The germline V and J ends were trimmed by 5 bases and 1 base, with 11 bases remaining between them. DNA for the CDR3: TGTGCCAGCAGCCGGGTGGAAGGGAACACCGGGGAGCTGTTTTTT. Translation: CASSRVEGNTGELFF.

This clone was counted between two and nine times. V and J are TRBV29-1 and TRBJ1-4; D not resolved. This CDR3 is 14 amino acids long. CDR1 and CDR2 from the germline V gene are SQVTM and ANQGSEA. Trimming removed 1 base at V and 6 bases at J, with 12 bases between. The CDR3 DNA is TGCAGCGTTGAAGGTAGCGGCAGCGATGAAAAACTGTTTTTT. Amino acid sequence: CSVEGSGSDEKLFF. The full variable domain, its missing parts supplied by reference TRBV29-1 and TRBJ1-4, is SAVISQKPSRDICQRGTSLTIQCQVDSQVTMMFWYRQQPGQSLTLIATANQGSEATYESGFVIDKFPISRPNLTFSTLTVSNMSPEDSSIYLCSVEGSGSDEKLFFGSGTQLSVL.

This clone was observed a single time. The V call is TRBV7-3, the J call TRBJ2-5, with 9 bases aligning to TRBD2. This CDR3 spans 14 amino acids. Looked up from germline, CDR1 is SGHTA and CDR2 is FQGTGA. Trimming cost V 5 bases and J 2 bases; bases outside gene matches: 3. This chain's CDR3 is CASSKAGGQETQYF. CDR3 coding DNA: TGTGCCAGCAGCAAAGCGGGGGGTCAAGAGACCCAGTACTTC. Drawing the rest from reference TRBV7-3 and TRBJ2-5, the complete variable domain is GAGVSQTPSNKVTEKGKYVELRCDPISGHTALYWYRQSLGQGPEFLIYFQGTGAADDSGLPNDRFFAVRPEGSVSTLKIQRTERGDSAVYLCASSKAGGQETQYFGPGTRLLVL.

V and J are TRBV5-6 and TRBJ1-1, with D possibly TRBD1 on 5 matching bases. The CDR3 has 13 residues. The germline V gene has CDR1 SGHDT and CDR2 YYEEEE. Between the trimmed V and J ends, which lost 2 bases and 4 bases, there was a span of 9 bases. The CDR3 nucleotides are TGTGCCAGCAGCTTCGGGGGAGTCACTGAAGCTTTCTTT. The encoded protein is CASSFGGVTEAFF.

This clone was recorded once. The chain recombines TRBV4-1 with TRBJ2-1; 12 bases fit TRBD2. Germline V gene sequence: CDR1 MGHRA, CDR2 YSYEKL. Unmatched junction bases numbered 4, after V lost 1 base and J lost 6 bases. CDR3 length: 16 amino acids. The CDR3 loop reads CASSQVTSGGPNEQFF. The CDR3 coding sequence is TGCGCCAGCAGCCAAGTCACTAGCGGGGGGCCCAATGAGCAGTTCTTC.